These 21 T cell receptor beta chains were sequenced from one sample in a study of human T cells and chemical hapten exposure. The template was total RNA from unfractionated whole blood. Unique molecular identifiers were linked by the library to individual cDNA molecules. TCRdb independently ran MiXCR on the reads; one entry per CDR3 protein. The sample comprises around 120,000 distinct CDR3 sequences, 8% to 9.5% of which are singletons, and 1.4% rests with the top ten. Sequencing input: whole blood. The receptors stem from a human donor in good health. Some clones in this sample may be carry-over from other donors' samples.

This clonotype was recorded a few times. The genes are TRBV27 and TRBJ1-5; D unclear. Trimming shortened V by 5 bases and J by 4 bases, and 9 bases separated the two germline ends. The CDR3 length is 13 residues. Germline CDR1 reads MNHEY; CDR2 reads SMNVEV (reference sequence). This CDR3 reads CASSVSMNQPQHF. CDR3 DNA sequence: TGTGCCAGCAGTGTCAGTATGAATCAGCCCCAGCATTTT.

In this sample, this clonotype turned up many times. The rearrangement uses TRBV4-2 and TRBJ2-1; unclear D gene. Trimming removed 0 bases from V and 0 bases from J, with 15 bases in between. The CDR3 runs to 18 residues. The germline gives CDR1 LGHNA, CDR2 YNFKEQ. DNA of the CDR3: TGTGCCAGCAGCCAAGAGTCAGGTTTCCCCTACTCCTACAATGAGCAGTTCTTC. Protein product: CASSQESGFPYSYNEQFF.

The CDR3 here is CASSQTGGSNTEAFF. In DNA, the CDR3 is TGTGCCAGCAGCCAAACAGGGGGCTCGAACACTGAAGCTTTCTTT. The rearrangement joins TRBV12-3 or TRBV12-4 to TRBJ1-1, with 9 bases aligning to TRBD1. This CDR3 has 15 residues. V was clipped by 6 bases and J by 1 base; unmatched bases: 6.

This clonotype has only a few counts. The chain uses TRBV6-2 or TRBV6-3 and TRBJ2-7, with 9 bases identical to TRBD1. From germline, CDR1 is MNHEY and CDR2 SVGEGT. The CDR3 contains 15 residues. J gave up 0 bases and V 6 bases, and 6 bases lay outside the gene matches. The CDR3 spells CASRRGQGSSYEQYF. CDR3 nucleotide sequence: TGTGCCAGCAGGCGGGGACAGGGAAGCTCCTACGAGCAGTACTTC.

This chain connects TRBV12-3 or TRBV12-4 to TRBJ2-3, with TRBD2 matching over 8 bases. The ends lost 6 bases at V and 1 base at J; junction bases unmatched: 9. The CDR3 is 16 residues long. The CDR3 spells CASRDGAGDGTDTQYF. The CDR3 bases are TGTGCCAGCAGGGATGGAGCGGGAGACGGCACAGATACGCAGTATTTT.

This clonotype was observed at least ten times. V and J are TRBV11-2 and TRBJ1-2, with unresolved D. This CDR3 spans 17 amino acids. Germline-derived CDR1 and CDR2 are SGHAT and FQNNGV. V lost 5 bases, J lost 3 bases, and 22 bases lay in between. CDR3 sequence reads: CASSPKTLGSGYYGYTF. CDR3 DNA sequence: TGTGCCAGCAGCCCTAAGACTTTGGGGAGTGGTTACTATGGCTACACCTTC.

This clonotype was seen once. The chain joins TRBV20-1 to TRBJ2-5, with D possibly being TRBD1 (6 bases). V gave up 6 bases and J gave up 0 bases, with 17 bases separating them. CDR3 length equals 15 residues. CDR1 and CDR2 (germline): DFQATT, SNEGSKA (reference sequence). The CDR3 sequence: CSAGSRGWYQETQYF. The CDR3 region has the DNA TGCAGTGCGGGCTCCAGGGGATGGTACCAAGAGACCCAGTACTTC.

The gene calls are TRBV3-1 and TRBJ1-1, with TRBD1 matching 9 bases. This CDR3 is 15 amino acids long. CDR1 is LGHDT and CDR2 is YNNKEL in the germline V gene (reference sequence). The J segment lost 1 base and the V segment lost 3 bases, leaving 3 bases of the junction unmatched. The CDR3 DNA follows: TGTGCCAGCAGCCAGCCGGGACAGGGGAACACTGAAGCTTTCTTT. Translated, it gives CASSQPGQGNTEAFF. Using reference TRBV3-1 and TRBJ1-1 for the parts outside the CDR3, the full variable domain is DTAVSQTPKYLVTQMGNDKSIKCEQNLGHDTMYWYKQDSKKFLKIMFSYNNKELIINETVPNRFSPKSPDKAHLNLHINSLELGDSAVYFCASSQPGQGNTEAFFGQGTRLTVV.

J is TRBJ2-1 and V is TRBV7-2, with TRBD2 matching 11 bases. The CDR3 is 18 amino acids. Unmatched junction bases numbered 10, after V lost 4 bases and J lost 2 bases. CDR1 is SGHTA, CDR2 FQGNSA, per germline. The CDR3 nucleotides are TGTGCCAGCAGCTCAGGACTAGCGGGTGGGCGGGCCTACAATGAGCAGTTCTTC. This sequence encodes CASSSGLAGGRAYNEQFF.

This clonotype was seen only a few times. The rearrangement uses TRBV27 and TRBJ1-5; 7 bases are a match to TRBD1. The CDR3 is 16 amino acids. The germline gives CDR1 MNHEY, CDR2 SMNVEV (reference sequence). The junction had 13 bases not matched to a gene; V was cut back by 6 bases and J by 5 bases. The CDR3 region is CASSRLDRVGHQPQHF. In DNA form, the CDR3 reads TGTGCCAGCAGCAGACTCGACAGGGTCGGTCATCAGCCCCAGCATTTT.

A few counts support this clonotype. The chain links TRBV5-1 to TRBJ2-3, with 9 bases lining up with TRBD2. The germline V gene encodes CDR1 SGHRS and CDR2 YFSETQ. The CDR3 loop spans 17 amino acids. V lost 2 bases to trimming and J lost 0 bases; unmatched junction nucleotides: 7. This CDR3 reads CASSFGLAQPSTDTQYF. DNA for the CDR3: TGCGCCAGCAGCTTTGGACTAGCGCAACCTAGCACAGATACGCAGTATTTT.

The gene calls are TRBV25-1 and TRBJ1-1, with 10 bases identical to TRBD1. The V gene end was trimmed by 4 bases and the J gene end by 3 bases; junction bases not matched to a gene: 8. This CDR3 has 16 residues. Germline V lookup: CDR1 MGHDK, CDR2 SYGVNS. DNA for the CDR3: TGTGCCAGCAGTGGCCACGGACAGGGGGTCGACACTGAAGCTTTCTTT. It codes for CASSGHGQGVDTEAFF.

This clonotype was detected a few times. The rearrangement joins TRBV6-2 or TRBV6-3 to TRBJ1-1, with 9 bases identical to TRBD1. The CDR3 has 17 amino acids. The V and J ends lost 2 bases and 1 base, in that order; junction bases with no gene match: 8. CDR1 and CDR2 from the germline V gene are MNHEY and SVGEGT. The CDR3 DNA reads TGTGCCAGCAGTTACCGGACCCGGGACAGGGCGAACACTGAAGCTTTCTTT. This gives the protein CASSYRTRDRANTEAFF.

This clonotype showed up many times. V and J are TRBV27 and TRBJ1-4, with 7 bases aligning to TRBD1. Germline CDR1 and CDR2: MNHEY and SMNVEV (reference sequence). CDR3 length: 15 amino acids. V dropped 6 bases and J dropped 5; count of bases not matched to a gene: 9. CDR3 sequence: CASSSRQGRNEKLFF. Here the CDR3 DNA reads TGTGCCAGCAGCTCCCGACAGGGCCGCAATGAAAAACTGTTTTTT.

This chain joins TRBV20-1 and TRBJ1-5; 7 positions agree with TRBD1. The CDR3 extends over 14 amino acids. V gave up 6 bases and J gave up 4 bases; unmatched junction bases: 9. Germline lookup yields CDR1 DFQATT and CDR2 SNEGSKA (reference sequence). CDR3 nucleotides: TGCAGTGCCATCCAGGACAGGATTAATCAGCCCCAGCATTTT. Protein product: CSAIQDRINQPQHF.

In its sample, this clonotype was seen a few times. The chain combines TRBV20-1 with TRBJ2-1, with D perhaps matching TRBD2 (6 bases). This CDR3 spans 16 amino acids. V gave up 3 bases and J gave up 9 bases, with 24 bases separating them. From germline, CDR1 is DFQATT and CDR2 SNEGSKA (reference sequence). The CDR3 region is CSASPRTSSTSVEQFF. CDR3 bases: TGCAGTGCTAGTCCCCGAACTAGCTCGACTTCAGTTGAGCAGTTCTTC.

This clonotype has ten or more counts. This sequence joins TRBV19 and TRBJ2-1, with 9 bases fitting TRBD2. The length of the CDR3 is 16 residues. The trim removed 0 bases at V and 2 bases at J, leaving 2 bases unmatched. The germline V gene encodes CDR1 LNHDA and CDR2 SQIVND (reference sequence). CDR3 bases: TGTGCCAGTAGTATAGATCGCGGGAGGGCCTACAATGAGCAGTTCTTC. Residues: CASSIDRGRAYNEQFF.

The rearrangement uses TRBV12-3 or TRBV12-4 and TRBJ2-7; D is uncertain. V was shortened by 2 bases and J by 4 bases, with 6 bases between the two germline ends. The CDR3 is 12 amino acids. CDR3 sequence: CASSLLGYEQYF. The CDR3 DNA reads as TGTGCCAGCAGTTTACTGGGGTACGAGCAGTACTTC.

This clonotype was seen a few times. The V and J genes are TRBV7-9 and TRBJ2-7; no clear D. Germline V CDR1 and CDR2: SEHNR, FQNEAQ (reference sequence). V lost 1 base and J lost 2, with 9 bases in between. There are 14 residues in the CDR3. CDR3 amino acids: CASSLVGNTYEQYF. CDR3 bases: TGTGCCAGCAGCTTAGTGGGGAACACCTACGAGCAGTACTTC.

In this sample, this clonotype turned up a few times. The CDR3 is CATSTYTDTQYF. The CDR3 bases are TGTGCCACCAGCACCTACACAGATACGCAGTATTTT. The V call is TRBV15, the J call TRBJ2-3; no firm D call. Trimming shortened V by 4 bases and J by 2 bases, and 4 bases separated the two germline ends. Germline V gene data show CDR1 as LNHNV and CDR2 as YYDKDF (reference sequence). CDR3 length: 12 amino acids.

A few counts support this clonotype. Here the CDR3 DNA reads TGTGCCATCAGTGAACAGGGTGAGGACACCGGGGAGCTGTTTTTT. Translated: CAISEQGEDTGELFF. This chain links TRBV10-3 with TRBJ2-2; maybe TRBD1 (6 bases). The CDR3 is 15 amino acids. Trimming stripped 3 bases from V and 3 bases from J, with 11 bases between. The germline V gene encodes CDR1 ENHRY and CDR2 SYGVKD.